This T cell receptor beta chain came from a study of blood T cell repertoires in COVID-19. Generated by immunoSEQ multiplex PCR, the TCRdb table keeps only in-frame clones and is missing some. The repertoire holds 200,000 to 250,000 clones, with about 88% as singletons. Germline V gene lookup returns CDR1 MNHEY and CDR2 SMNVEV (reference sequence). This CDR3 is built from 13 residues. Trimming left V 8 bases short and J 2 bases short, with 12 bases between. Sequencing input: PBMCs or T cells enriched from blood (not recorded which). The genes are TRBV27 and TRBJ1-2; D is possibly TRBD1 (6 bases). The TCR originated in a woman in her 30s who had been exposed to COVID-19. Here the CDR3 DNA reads TGTGCCAGCCGATCTGACAGGAACTATGGCTACACCTTC. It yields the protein CASRSDRNYGYTF.